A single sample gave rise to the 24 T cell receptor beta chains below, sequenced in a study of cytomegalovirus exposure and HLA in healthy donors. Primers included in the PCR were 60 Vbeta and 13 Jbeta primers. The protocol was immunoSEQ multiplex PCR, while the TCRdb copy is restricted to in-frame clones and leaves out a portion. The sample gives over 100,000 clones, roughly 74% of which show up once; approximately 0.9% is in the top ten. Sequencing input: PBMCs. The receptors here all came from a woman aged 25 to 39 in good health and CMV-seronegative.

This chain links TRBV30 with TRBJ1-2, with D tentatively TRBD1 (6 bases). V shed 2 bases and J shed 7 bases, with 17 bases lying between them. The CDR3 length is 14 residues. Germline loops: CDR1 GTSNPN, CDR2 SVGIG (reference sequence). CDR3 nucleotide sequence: TGTGCCTGGAGTATACAGGGCTTAGGTTTTGGCTACACCTTC. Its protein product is CAWSIQGLGFGYTF.

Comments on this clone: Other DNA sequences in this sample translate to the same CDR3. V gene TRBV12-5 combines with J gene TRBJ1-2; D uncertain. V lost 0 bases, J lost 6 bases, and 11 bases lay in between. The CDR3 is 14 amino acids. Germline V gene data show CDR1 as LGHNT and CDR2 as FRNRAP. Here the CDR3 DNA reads TGTGCTAGTGGTTTGGTAAGGGAGGCCAATGGCTACACCTTC. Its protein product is CASGLVREANGYTF.

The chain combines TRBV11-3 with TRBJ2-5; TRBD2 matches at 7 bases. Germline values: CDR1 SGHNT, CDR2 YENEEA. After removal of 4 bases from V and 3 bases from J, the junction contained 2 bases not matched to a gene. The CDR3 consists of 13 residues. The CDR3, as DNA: TGTGCCAGCAGCTGGACTAGTAAAGAGACCCAGTACTTC. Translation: CASSWTSKETQYF.

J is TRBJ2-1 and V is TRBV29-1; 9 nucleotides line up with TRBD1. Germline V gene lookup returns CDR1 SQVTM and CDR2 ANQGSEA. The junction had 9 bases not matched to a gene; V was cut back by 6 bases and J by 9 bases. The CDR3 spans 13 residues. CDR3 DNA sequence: TGCAGCGTCCGACAGGGGGTACGGGGTGAGCAGTTCTTC. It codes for CSVRQGVRGEQFF.

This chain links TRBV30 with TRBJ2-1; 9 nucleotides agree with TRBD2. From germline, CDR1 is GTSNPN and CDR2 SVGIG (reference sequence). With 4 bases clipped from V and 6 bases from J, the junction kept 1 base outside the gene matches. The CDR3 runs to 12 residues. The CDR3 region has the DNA TGTGCCTGGACTAGCGGGATCAATGAGCAGTTCTTC. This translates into CAWTSGINEQFF. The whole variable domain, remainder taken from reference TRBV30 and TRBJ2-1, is SQTIHQWPATLVQPVGSPLSLECTVEGTSNPNLYWYRQAAGRGLQLLFYSVGIGQISSEVPQNLSASRPQDRQFILSSKKLLLSDSGFYLCAWTSGINEQFFGPGTRLTVL.

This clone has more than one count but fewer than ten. As DNA, the CDR3 is TGTGCCAGCAGCTCCCGATCAACTAGCGGGGGGACCTTTTCCTACGAGCAGTACTTC. Protein product: CASSSRSTSGGTFSYEQYF. This chain uses TRBV13 with TRBJ2-7; 12 nucleotides match TRBD2. The ends lost 4 bases at V and 1 base at J; junction bases unmatched: 14. Germline V gene lookup returns CDR1 PRHDT and CDR2 FYEKMQ (reference sequence). The CDR3 extends over 19 amino acids.

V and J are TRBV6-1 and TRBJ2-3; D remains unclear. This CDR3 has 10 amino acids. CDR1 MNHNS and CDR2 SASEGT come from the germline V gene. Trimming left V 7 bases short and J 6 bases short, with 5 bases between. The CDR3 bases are TGTGCCAGCACCTTGGATACGCAGTATTTT. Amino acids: CASTLDTQYF.

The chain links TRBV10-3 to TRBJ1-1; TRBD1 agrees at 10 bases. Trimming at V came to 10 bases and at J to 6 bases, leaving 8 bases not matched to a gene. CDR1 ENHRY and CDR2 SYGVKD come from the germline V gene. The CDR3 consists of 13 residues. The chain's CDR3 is CATAGQGGAEAFF. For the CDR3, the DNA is TGTGCCACCGCCGGACAGGGGGGCGCTGAAGCTTTCTTT.

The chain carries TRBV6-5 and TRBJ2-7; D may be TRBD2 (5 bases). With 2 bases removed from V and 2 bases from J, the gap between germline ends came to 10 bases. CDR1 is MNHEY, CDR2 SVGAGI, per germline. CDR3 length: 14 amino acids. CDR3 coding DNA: TGTGCCAGCAGTTACGATTCCGGGACCTACGAGCAGTACTTC. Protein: CASSYDSGTYEQYF.

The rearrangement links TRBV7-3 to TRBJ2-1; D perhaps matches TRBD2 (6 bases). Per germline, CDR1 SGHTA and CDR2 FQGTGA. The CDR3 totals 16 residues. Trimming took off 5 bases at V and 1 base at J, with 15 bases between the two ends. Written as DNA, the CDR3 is TGTGCCAGCAGCGCCTGGGGGACTCTTTCCTACAATGAGCAGTTCTTC. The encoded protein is CASSAWGTLSYNEQFF.

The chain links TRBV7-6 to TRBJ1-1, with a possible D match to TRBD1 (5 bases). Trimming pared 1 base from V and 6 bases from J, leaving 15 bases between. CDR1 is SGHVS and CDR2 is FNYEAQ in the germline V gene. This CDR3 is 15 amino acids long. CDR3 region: CASSLVNRNPSEAFF. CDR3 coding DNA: TGTGCCAGCAGCTTAGTGAACAGGAACCCCTCTGAAGCTTTCTTT.

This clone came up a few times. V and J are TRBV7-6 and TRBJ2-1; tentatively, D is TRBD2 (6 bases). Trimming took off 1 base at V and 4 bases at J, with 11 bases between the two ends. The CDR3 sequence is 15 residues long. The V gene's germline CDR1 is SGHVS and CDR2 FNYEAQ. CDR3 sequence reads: CASSLEVAEYNEQFF. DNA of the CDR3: TGTGCCAGCAGCTTAGAAGTAGCGGAGTACAATGAGCAGTTCTTC.

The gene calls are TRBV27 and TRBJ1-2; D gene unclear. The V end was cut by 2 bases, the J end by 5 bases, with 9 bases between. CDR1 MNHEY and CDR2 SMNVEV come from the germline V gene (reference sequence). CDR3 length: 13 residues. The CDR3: CASSLEGRYGYTF. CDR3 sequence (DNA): TGTGCCAGCAGTTTAGAGGGAAGGTATGGCTACACCTTC.

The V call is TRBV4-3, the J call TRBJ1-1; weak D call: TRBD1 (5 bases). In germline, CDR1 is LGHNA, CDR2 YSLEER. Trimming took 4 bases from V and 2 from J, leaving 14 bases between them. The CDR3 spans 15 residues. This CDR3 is CASSRDFYPNTEAFF. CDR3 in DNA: TGCGCCAGCAGCCGGGACTTCTACCCCAACACTGAAGCTTTCTTT.

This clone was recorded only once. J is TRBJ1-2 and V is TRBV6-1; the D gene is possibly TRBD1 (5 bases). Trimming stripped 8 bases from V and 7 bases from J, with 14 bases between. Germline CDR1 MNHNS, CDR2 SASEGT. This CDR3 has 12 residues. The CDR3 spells CASRGGKRGYTF. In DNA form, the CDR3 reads TGTGCCAGCCGGGGGGGGAAGCGTGGCTACACCTTC.

The CDR3 DNA reads TGTGCCAGCAGCTTAGTAACAGGGGAAGAGACCCAGTACTTC. Protein product: CASSLVTGEETQYF. This chain joins TRBV13 and TRBJ2-5; 7 bases align to TRBD1. From germline, CDR1 is PRHDT and CDR2 FYEKMQ (reference sequence). This CDR3 region has 14 residues. V gave up 1 base and J gave up 3 bases; unmatched junction bases: 2.

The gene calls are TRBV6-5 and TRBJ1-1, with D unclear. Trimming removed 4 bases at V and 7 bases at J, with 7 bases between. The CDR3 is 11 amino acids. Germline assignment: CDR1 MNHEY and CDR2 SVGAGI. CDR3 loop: CASSLEGEAFF. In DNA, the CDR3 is TGTGCCAGCAGTTTGGAGGGTGAAGCTTTCTTT.

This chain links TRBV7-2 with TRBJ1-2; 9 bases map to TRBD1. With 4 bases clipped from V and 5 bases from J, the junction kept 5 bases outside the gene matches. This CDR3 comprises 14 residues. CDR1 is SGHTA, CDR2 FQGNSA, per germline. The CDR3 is CASSSVQGAYGYTF. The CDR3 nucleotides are TGTGCCAGCAGCTCCGTACAGGGGGCGTATGGCTACACCTTC.

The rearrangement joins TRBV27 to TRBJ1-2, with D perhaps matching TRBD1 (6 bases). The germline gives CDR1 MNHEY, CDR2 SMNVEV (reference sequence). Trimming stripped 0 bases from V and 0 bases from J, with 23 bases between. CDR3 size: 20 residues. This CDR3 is CASSLSPRQAPSDANYGYTF. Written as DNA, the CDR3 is TGTGCCAGCAGTTTATCGCCAAGACAGGCCCCTTCGGACGCTAACTATGGCTACACCTTC.

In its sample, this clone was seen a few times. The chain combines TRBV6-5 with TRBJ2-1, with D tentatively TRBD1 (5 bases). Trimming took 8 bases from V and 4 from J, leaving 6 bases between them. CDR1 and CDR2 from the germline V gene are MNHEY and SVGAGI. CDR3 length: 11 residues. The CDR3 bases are TGTGCCAGCCGACAGTACAATGAGCAGTTCTTC. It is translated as CASRQYNEQFF.

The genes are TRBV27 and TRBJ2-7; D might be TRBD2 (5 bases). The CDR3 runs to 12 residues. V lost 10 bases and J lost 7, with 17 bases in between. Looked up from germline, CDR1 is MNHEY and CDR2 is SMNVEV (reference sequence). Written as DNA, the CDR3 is TGTGCCACAGGCGGGCTAGTGGGGGAGCAGTACTTC. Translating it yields CATGGLVGEQYF.

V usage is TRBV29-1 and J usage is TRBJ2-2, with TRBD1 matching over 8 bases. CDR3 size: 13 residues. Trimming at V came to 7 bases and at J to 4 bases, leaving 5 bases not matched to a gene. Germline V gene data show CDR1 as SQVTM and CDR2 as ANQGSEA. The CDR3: CSGRQGSTGELFF. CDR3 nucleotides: TGCAGCGGACGACAGGGGAGCACCGGGGAGCTGTTTTTT.

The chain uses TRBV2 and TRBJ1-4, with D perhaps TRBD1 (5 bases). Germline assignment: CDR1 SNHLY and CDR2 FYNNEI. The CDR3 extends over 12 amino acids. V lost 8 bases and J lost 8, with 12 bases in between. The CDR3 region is CASCQGHEKLFF. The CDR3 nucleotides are TGTGCCAGCTGTCAGGGTCACGAAAAACTGTTTTTT.

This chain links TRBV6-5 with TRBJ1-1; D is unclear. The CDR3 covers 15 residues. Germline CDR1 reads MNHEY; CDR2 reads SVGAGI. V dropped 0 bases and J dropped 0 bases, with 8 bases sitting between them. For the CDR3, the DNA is TGTGCCAGCAGTTACTCGAACAGATTGAACACTGAAGCTTTCTTT. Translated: CASSYSNRLNTEAFF.